This TCR beta chain was recovered during a study of blood T cell repertoires in COVID-19. Study as a whole: Sites in the United States, Italy and Spain provided acute and convalescent COVID-19 samples. T cells, B-cell-depleted T cells, or PBMCs provided the cDNA or gDNA that served as material.

Germline V gives CDR1 MGHDK, CDR2 SYGVNS. This CDR3 has 15 residues. Trimming cost V 1 base and J 2 bases; bases outside gene matches: 1. Per the original data handling: Reference gene primer amplification in the assay estimated nucleated cell counts. Repertoires were generated with immunoSEQ multiplex PCR, while TCRdb's copy carries only in-frame clones and drops some. That table furnishes V, J and clone size, whereas the DNA furnished D and trimming. The table records roughly 170,000 clones, approximately 86% of them present only once. The material sequenced was peripheral blood. The chain uses TRBV25-1 and TRBJ1-2, with TRBD1 matching 10 bases. The sequence came from a man aged 40-49 years with active or convalescent COVID-19. The DNA for the CDR3 is TGTGCCAGCAGTGAATTGGGACAGGGGAACTATGGCTACACCTTC. Its translation: CASSELGQGNYGYTF.